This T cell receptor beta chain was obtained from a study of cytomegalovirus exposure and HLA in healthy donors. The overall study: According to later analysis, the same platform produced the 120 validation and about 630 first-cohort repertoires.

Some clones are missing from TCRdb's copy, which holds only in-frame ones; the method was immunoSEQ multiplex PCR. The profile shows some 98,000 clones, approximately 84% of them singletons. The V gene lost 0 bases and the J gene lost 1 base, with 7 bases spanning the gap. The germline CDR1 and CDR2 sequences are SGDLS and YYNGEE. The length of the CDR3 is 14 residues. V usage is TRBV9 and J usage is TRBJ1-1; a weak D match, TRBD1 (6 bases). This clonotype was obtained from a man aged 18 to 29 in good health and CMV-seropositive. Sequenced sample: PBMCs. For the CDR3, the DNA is TGTGCCAGCAGCGTAGGGACAGCGAACACTGAAGCTTTCTTT. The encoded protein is CASSVGTANTEAFF. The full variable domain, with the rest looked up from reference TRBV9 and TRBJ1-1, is DSGVTQTPKHLITATGQRVTLRCSPRSGDLSVYWYQQSLDQGLQFLIQYYNGEERAKGNILERFSAQQFPDLHSELNLSSLELGDSALYFCASSVGTANTEAFFGQGTRLTVV.